Below are 14 T cell receptor beta chains sequenced from a single sample in a study of T-cell memory formation after mild COVID-19. TCRdb ran MiXCR on the 5' RACE reads and lists one entry per CDR3 protein. Among about 320,000 distinct CDR3 sequences listed, 13% to 15% were seen once. The sample taken for sequencing was PBMCs or a T cell subset sorted from them (not recorded which). These receptors all stem from a man aged 18 to 30 who had mild COVID-19 (a few samples of this study predate the infection). Cell type and time point are not known.

This clonotype was recorded a few times. The V gene is TRBV3-1, the J gene TRBJ2-6, with 7 bases aligning to TRBD1. The CDR3 is 14 residues long. J gave up 0 bases and V 10 bases, and 3 bases lay outside the gene matches. Germline V lookup: CDR1 LGHDT, CDR2 YNNKEL (reference sequence). CDR3 coding DNA: TGTGCCACTAGACAGGGCTCTGGGGCCAACGTCCTGACTTTC. Translation gives CATRQGSGANVLTF.

This clonotype has only a few counts. The rearrangement uses TRBV5-6 and TRBJ2-1; D tentatively fits TRBD1 or TRBD2 (6 bases each). Trimming pared 1 base from V and 10 bases from J, leaving 12 bases between. The germline gives CDR1 SGHDT, CDR2 YYEEEE. The CDR3 has 13 residues. The DNA for the CDR3 is TGTGCCAGCAGCTTGTACGGGGGCAAGGAGCAGTTCTTC. Protein sequence: CASSLYGGKEQFF.

This clonotype was observed a handful of times. The chain couples TRBV5-6 to TRBJ2-5; D call uncertain. The germline V gene has CDR1 SGHDT and CDR2 YYEEEE. Trimming cost V 3 bases and J 1 base, with 7 bases left between them. This CDR3 has 13 amino acids. The chain's CDR3 is CASSSTFQETQYF. The DNA for the CDR3 is TGTGCCAGCAGCTCTACCTTCCAAGAGACCCAGTACTTC.

This clonotype was counted a few times. CDR3 residues: CASTNTITGQETQYF. CDR3 sequence (DNA): TGTGCCAGCACCAATACCATCACAGGGCAGGAGACCCAGTACTTC. The chain links TRBV7-9 to TRBJ2-5, with a tentative D call TRBD1 (6 bases). The germline V gene encodes CDR1 SEHNR and CDR2 FQNEAQ (reference sequence). The CDR3 extends over 15 amino acids. V was cut by 7 bases and J by 5 bases, with 20 bases left in between. Full variable domain (remainder filled in from reference TRBV7-9 and TRBJ2-5): DTGVSQNPRHKITKRGQNVTFRCDPISEHNRLYWYRQTLGQGPEFLTYFQNEAQLEKSRLLSDRFSAERPKGSFSTLEIQRTEQGDSAMYLCASTNTITGQETQYFGPGTRLLVL.

The rearrangement links TRBV7-9 to TRBJ1-5; no definite D call. Germline lookup yields CDR1 SEHNR and CDR2 FQNEAQ (reference sequence). This CDR3 has 13 residues. With 5 bases removed from V and 3 bases from J, the gap between germline ends came to 8 bases. The CDR3 sequence is CASSMGHNQPQHF. In nucleotides, the CDR3 is TGTGCCAGCAGCATGGGCCACAATCAGCCCCAGCATTTT.

The chain employs TRBV19 and TRBJ2-5; 7 bases are shared with TRBD1. V trimming: 1 base; J trimming: 3 bases; junction bases outside the gene matches: 2. The germline CDR1 and CDR2 sequences are LNHDA and SQIVND (reference sequence). This CDR3 has 14 residues. CDR3 sequence reads: CASSIGGQEETQYF. CDR3 coding DNA: TGTGCCAGTAGTATAGGTGGACAGGAAGAGACCCAGTACTTC.

This clonotype appeared a few times. The chain is built from TRBV6-4 and TRBJ2-1; D is perhaps TRBD2 (6 bases). This CDR3 is built from 15 residues. Germline V CDR1 and CDR2: MRHNA, SNTAGT. The V and J ends lost 9 bases and 8 bases respectively, with 23 bases between them. CDR3 loop: CARPEGRQSPDEQFF. The CDR3 nucleotides are TGTGCCAGACCGGAGGGTCGGCAAAGTCCCGATGAGCAGTTCTTC.

V gene TRBV12-3 or TRBV12-4 combines with J gene TRBJ1-1; no reliable D call. Deletions cut 5 bases from V and 1 base from J, with 11 bases between. The CDR3 has 14 amino acids. The CDR3: CASSPLEGNTEAFF. CDR3 DNA: TGTGCCAGCAGTCCACTTGAAGGGAACACTGAAGCTTTCTTT.

This clonotype has only a few counts. The gene calls are TRBV6-2 or TRBV6-3 and TRBJ1-1; tentative D call: TRBD1 (6 bases). CDR1 and CDR2 (germline): MNHEY, SVGEGT. This CDR3 has 13 amino acids. Trimming stripped 6 bases from V and 3 bases from J, with 11 bases between. As DNA, the CDR3 is TGTGCCAGCAGCCTCCGGGGGCACACTGAAGCTTTCTTT. This translates into CASSLRGHTEAFF.

This clonotype was detected ten times or more. The chain uses TRBV6-2 or TRBV6-3 and TRBJ1-5; 9 bases line up with TRBD1. The CDR3 spans 15 residues. The trim removed 4 bases at V and 1 base at J, leaving 2 bases unmatched. The germline V gene has CDR1 MNHEY and CDR2 SVGEGT. This chain's CDR3 is CASSSGTGSNQPQHF. The CDR3 DNA is TGTGCCAGCAGTTCCGGGACAGGGAGCAATCAGCCCCAGCATTTT.

Ten or more counts support this clonotype. The chain links TRBV4-2 to TRBJ1-4, with unresolved D. CDR3 length: 15 amino acids. CDR1 and CDR2 (germline): LGHNA, YNFKEQ. V was cut by 0 bases and J by 5 bases, with 10 bases left in between. CDR3 nucleotide sequence: TGTGCCAGCAGCCAAGACGGCAGGCTGAATGAAAAACTGTTTTTT. This codes for CASSQDGRLNEKLFF.

This sequence joins TRBV29-1 and TRBJ1-2; 7 nucleotides align to TRBD1. Germline CDR1 and CDR2: SQVTM and ANQGSEA. The CDR3 has 13 residues. The V and J ends lost 6 bases and 0 bases, in that order; junction bases with no gene match: 4. The CDR3 reads CSVRDRANYGYTF. The CDR3 DNA sequence: TGCAGCGTCAGGGACAGAGCTAACTATGGCTACACCTTC.

This clonotype occurred a few times. The chain joins TRBV18 to TRBJ2-1; 10 bases match TRBD1. Looked up from germline, CDR1 is KGHSH and CDR2 is LQKENI. V lost 2 bases and J lost 8; bases outside the gene matches: 3. The CDR3 consists of 14 residues. The CDR3 DNA follows: TGTGCCAGCTCACCAGACAGGGGGCAAGATGAGCAGTTCTTC. Its translation is CASSPDRGQDEQFF.

This clonotype came up many times. V and J are TRBV5-1 and TRBJ2-1; 7 positions match TRBD1. The length of the CDR3 is 13 residues. Germline V lookup: CDR1 SGHRS, CDR2 YFSETQ. V was pared by 4 bases and J by 15 bases, with 13 bases of the junction left unmatched. CDR3 protein: CASSPDRALLWFF. The CDR3 DNA is TGCGCCAGCAGCCCAGACAGGGCTCTATTATGGTTCTTC.